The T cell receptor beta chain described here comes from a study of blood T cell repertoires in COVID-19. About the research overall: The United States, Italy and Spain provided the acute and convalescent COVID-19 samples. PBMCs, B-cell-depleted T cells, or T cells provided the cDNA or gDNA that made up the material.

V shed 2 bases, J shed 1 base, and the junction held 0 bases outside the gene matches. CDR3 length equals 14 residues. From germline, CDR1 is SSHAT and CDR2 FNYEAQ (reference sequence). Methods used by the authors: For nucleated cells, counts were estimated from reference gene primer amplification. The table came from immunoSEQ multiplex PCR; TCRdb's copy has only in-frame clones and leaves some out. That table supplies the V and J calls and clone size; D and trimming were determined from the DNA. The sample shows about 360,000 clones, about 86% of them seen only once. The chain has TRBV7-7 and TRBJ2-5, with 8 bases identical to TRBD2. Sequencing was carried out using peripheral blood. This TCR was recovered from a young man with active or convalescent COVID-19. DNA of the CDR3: TGTGCCAGCAGCTTAAGCGGGGGCCAAGAGACCCAGTACTTC. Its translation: CASSLSGGQETQYF.